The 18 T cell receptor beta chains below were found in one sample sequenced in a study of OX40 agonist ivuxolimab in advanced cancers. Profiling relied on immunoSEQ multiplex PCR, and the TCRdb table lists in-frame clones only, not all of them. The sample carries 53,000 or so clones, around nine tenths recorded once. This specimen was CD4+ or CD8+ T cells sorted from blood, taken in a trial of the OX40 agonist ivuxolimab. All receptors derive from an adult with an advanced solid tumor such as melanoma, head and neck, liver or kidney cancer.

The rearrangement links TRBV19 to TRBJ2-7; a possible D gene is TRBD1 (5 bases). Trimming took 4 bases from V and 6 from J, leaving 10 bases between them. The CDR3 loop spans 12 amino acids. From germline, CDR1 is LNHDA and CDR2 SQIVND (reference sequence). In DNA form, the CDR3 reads TGTGCCAGTAGTACCACAGGAATCGAGCAGTACTTC. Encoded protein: CASSTTGIEQYF. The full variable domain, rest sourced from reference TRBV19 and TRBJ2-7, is DGGITQSPKYLFRKEGQNVTLSCEQNLNHDAMYWYRQDPGQGLRLIYYSQIVNDFQKGDIAEGYSVSREKKESFPLTVTSAQKNPTAFYLCASSTTGIEQYFGPGTRLTVT.

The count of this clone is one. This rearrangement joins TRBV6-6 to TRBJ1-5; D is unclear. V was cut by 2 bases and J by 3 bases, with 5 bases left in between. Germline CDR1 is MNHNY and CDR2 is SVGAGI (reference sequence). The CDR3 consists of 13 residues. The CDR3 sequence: CASSYGFNQPQHF. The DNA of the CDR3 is TGTGCCAGCAGTTACGGGTTCAATCAGCCCCAGCATTTT.

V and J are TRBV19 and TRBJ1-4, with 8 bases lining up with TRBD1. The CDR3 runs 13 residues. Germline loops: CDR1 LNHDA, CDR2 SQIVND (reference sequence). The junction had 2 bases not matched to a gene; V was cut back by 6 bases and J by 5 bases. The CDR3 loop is CASRGTGNEKLFF. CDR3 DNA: TGTGCCAGTAGGGGGACAGGAAATGAAAAACTGTTTTTT.

The CDR3 sequence is CAISEWTGVGNEQFF. Here the CDR3 DNA reads TGTGCCATCAGTGAGTGGACAGGGGTTGGCAATGAGCAGTTCTTC. The chain has TRBV10-3 and TRBJ2-1; 9 positions match TRBD1. The CDR3 covers 15 residues. Germline values: CDR1 ENHRY, CDR2 SYGVKD. The V and J ends lost 1 base and 6 bases, in that order; junction bases with no gene match: 4.

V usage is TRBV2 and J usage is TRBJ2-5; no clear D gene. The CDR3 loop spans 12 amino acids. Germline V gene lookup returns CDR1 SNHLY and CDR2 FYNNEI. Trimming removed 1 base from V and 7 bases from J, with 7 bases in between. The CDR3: CASSEGAVTQYF. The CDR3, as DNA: TGTGCCAGCAGTGAAGGGGCCGTGACCCAGTACTTC.

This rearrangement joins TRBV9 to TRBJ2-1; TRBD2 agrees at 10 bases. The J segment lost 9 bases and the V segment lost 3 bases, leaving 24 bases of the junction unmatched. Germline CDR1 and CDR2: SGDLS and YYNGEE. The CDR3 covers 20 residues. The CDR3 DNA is TGTGCCAGCAGCGGCACCCTAGACAGGGGAGGGACTAGCGCTCTTTTTGAGCAGTTCTTC. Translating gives CASSGTLDRGGTSALFEQFF.

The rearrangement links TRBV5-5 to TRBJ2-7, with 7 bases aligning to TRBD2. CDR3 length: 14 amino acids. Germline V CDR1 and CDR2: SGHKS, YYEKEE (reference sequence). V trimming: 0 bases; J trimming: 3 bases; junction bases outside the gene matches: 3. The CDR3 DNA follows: TGTGCCAGCAGCTTGGTAACGGGAGGCTACGAGCAGTACTTC. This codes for CASSLVTGGYEQYF. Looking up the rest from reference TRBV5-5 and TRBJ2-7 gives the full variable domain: DAGVTQSPTHLIKTRGQQVTLRCSPISGHKSVSWYQQVLGQGPQFIFQYYEKEERGRGNFPDRFSARQFPNYSSELNVNALLLGDSALYLCASSLVTGGYEQYFGPGTRLTVT.

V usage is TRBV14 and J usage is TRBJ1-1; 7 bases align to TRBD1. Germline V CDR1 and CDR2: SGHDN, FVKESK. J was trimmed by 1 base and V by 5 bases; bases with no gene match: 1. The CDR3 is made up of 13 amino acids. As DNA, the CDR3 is TGTGCCAGCAGCAGGGACAGGAACACTGAAGCTTTCTTT. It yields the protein CASSRDRNTEAFF. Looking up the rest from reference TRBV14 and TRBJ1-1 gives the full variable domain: EAGVTQFPSHSVIEKGQTVTLRCDPISGHDNLYWYRRVMGKEIKFLLHFVKESKQDESGMPNNRFLAERTGGTYSTLKVQPAELEDSGVYFCASSRDRNTEAFFGQGTRLTVV.

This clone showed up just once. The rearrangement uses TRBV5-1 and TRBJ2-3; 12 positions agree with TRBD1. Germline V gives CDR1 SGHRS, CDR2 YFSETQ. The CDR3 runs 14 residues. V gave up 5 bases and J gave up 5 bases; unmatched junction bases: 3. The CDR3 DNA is TGCGCCAGCAGGCGGGACAGGGGGCAAGATACGCAGTATTTT. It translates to CASRRDRGQDTQYF.

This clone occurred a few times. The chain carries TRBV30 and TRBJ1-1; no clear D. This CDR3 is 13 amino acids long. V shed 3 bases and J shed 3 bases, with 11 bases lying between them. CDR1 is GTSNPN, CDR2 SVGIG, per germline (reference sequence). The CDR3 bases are TGTGCCTGGAGGTTAAGCGGGGACACTGAAGCTTTCTTT. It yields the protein CAWRLSGDTEAFF.

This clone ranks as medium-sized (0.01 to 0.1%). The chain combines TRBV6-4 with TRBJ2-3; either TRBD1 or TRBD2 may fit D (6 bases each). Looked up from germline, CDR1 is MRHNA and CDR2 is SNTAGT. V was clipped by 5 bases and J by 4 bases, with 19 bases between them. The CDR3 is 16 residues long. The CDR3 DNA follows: TGTGCCAGCAGTCCTTCGACAGGAGGGGCAGCAGATACGCAGTATTTT. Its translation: CASSPSTGGAADTQYF.

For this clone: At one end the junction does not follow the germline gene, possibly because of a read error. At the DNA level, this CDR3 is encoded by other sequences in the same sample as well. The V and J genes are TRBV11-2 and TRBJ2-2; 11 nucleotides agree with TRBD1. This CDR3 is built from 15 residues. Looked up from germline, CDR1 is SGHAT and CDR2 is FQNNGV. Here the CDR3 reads CASSGQGAGTGELFF. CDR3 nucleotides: TGTGCCAGCAGCGGACAGGGGGCAGGGACCGGGGAGTTGTTTTTT.

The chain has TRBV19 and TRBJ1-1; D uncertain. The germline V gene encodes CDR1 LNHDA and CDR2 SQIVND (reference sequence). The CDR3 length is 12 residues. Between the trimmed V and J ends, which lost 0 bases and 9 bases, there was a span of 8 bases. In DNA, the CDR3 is TGTGCCAGTAGTATAGAGGCGAACCAAGCTTTCTTT. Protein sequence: CASSIEANQAFF.

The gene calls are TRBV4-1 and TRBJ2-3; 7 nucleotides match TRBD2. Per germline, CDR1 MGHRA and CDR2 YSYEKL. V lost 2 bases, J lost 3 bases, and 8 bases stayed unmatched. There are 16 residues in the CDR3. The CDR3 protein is CASSQTGLDRTDTQYF. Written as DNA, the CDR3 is TGCGCCAGCAGCCAAACTGGACTAGACCGAACAGATACGCAGTATTTT.

The CDR3 DNA reads TGTGCCACCAGCAGAGATCGGGGCGGGATGGTCTACAATGAGCAGTTCTTC. Its translation: CATSRDRGGMVYNEQFF. V is TRBV15 and J is TRBJ2-1, with TRBD2 as a possible D gene (6 bases). V lost 0 bases, J lost 3 bases, and 15 bases lay in between. Germline lookup yields CDR1 LNHNV and CDR2 YYDKDF (reference sequence). The CDR3 consists of 17 residues.

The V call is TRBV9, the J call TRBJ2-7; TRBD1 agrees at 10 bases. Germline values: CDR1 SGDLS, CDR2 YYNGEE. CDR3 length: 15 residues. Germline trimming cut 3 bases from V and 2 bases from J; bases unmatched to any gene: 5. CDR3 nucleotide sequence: TGTGCCAGCAGCGAACGGGACAGGGGAACCTACGAGCAGTACTTC. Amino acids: CASSERDRGTYEQYF.

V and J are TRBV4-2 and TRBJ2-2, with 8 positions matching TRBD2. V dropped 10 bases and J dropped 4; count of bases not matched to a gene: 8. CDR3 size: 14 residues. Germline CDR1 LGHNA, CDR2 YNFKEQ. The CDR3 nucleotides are TGTGCCACCCGGGGGGGGAGTACCACCGGGGAGCTGTTTTTT. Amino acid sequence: CATRGGSTTGELFF.

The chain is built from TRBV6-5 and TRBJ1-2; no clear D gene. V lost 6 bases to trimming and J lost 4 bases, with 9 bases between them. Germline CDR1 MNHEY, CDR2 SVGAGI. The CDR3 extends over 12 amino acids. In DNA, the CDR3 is TGTGCCAGCAGCCCGGAAGGCTATGGCTACACCTTC. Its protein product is CASSPEGYGYTF.